The T cell receptor beta chain described here comes from a study of blood T cell repertoires in COVID-19. Study-level information: COVID-19 samples collected from the United States, Italy and Spain covered acute and convalescent phases. PBMCs, B-cell-depleted T cells, or T cells provided the cDNA or gDNA that made up the material.

Per the germline V gene, CDR1 is SGHDT and CDR2 is YYEEEE. V lost 0 bases, J lost 14 bases, and 15 bases lay in between. The CDR3 contains 13 residues. In its sample, this clone was seen once. Authors' analysis steps: Reference gene primer amplification gave nucleated cell count estimates. The repertoire was sequenced with immunoSEQ multiplex PCR; TCRdb's copy has only in-frame clones and lacks some. V and J calls and clone size are those listed in that table; D and trimming were worked out from the DNA. The sample lists approximately 380,000 clones, roughly 85% occurring once. The clonotype originates from a woman between 18 and 29 years old with acute or convalescent COVID-19. The chain has TRBV5-6 and TRBJ2-1; TRBD1 is a possible D gene (5 bases). Material: peripheral blood. The CDR3 reads CASSLVDGHVKFF. The CDR3, as DNA: TGTGCCAGCAGCTTGGTGGACGGACATGTAAAGTTCTTC.